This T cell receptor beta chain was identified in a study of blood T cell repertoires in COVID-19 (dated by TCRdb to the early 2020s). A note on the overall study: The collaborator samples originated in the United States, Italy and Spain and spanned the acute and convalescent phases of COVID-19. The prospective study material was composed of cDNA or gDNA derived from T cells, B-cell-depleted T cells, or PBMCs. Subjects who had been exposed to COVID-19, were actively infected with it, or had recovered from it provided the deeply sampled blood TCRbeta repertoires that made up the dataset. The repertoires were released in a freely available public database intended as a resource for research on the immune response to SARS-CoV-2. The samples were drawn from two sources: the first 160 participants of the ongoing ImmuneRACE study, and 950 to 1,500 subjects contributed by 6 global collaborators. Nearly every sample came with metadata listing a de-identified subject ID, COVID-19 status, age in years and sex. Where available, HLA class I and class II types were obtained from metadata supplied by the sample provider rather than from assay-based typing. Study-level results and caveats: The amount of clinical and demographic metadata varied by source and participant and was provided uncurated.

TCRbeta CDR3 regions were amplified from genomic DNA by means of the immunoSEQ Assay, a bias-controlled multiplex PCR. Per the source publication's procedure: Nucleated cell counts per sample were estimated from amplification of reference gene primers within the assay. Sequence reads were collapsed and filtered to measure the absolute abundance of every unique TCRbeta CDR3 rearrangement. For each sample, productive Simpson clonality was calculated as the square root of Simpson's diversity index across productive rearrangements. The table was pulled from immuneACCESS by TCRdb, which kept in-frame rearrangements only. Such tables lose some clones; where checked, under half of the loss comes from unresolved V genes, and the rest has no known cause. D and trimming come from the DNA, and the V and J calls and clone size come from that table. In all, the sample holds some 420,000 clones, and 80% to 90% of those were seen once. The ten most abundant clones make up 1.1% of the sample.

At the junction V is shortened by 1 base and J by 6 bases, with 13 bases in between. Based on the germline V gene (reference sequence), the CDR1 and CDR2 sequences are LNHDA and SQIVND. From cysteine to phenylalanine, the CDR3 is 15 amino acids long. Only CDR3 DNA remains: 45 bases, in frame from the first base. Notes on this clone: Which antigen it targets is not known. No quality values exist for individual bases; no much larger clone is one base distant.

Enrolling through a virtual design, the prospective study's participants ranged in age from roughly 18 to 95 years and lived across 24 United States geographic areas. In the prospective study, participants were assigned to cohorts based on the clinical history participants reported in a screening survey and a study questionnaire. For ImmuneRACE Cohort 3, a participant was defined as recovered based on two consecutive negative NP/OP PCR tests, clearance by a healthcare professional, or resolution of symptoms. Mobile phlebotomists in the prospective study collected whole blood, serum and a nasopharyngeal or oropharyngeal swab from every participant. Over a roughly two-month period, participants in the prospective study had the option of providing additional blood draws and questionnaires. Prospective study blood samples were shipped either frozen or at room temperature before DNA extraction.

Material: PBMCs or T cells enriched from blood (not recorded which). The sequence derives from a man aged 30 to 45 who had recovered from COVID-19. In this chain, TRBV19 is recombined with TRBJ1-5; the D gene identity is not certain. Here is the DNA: TGTGCCAGTAGTATAGTATCGGGGTTGGGTCAGCCCCAGCATTTT. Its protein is CASSIVSGLGQPQHF.